This T cell receptor (beta chain) is drawn from a study of siplizumab effects on memory and regulatory T cells. Findings and caveats of the study: Neither a naive nor a memory phenotype was assignable to roughly 75-96% of proliferating CD4+ or CD8+ clones.

TCRdb's table, derived via immunoSEQ multiplex PCR, lists solely in-frame clones and lacks some. Among some 100,000 clones listed, roughly 92% were seen once. Points on this clone: As yet, its antigen is unknown.

V was clipped by 0 bases and J by 3 bases; unmatched bases: 2. The CDR3 is 15 residues long. Germline values: CDR1 SGHRS, CDR2 YFSETQ. This sequence was found in a human donor in good health. The specimen sequenced was Tregs sorted from blood. The V call is TRBV5-1, the J call TRBJ1-4; 7 positions match TRBD1. The chain's CDR3 is CASSLGQGPNEKLFF. The CDR3 DNA reads TGCGCCAGCAGCTTGGGACAGGGTCCTAATGAAAAACTGTTTTTT.